A single sample gave rise to the 7 T cell receptor beta chains below, sequenced in a study of CD8+ T cells in alopecia areata. Treatment defined: oral pan-JAK inhibitor, 5-10 mg twice daily. After isolation, RNA underwent reverse transcription to generate cDNA as the sequencing template. Profiling relied on immunoSEQ multiplex PCR, and the TCRdb table lists in-frame clones only, not all of them. In the table there are 170,000 or so clones, about three fifths of which are singletons. Specimen: CD8+ T cells sorted from blood, collected at week 24, from a patient treated with tofacitinib. The receptors here all came from a human donor with alopecia areata.

This rearrangement joins TRBV5-1 to TRBJ2-7, with a tentative D call TRBD1 (6 bases). V gave up 0 bases and J gave up 6 bases, with 13 bases separating them. The germline V gene has CDR1 SGHRS and CDR2 YFSETQ. The CDR3 is 14 residues long. CDR3 nucleotides: TGCGCCAGCAGCTTGGCATCACGGACAGCCGAGCAGTACTTC. Its translation is CASSLASRTAEQYF.

This chain connects TRBV19 to TRBJ1-1; 10 positions match TRBD1. V was clipped by 10 bases and J by 5 bases; unmatched bases: 7. Germline loops: CDR1 LNHDA, CDR2 SQIVND (reference sequence). The CDR3 contains 13 residues. The CDR3 spells CATEDRGVTEAFF. The CDR3 bases are TGTGCCACCGAGGACAGGGGGGTTACTGAAGCTTTCTTT. The full variable domain, its missing parts supplied by reference TRBV19 and TRBJ1-1, is DGGITQSPKYLFRKEGQNVTLSCEQNLNHDAMYWYRQDPGQGLRLIYYSQIVNDFQKGDIAEGYSVSREKKESFPLTVTSAQKNPTAFYLCATEDRGVTEAFFGQGTRLTVV.

The chain has TRBV7-9 and TRBJ2-1, with a possible D match to TRBD2 (6 bases). The V end was cut by 1 base, the J end by 8 bases, with 18 bases between. Germline V CDR1 and CDR2: SEHNR, FQNEAQ (reference sequence). This CDR3 comprises 16 residues. The CDR3 DNA follows: TGTGCCAGCAGCTTAGTTCTGAAGGGAGGCCGAGATGAGCAGTTCTTC. It is translated as CASSLVLKGGRDEQFF.

The chain recombines TRBV14 with TRBJ1-2; D may be TRBD1 (6 bases). Deletions cut 6 bases from V and 7 bases from J, with 21 bases between. CDR1 and CDR2 (germline): SGHDN, FVKESK. This CDR3 has 15 residues. CDR3 in amino acids: CASSPLGTPTGGYTF. As DNA, the CDR3 is TGTGCCAGCAGTCCCTTGGGGACACCCACGGGTGGCTACACCTTC.

This chain uses TRBV7-9 with TRBJ2-1; TRBD1 aligns across 7 bases. Germline V gene sequence: CDR1 SEHNR, CDR2 FQNEAQ (reference sequence). The CDR3 totals 15 residues. J was trimmed by 4 bases and V by 6 bases; bases with no gene match: 9. CDR3 amino acids: CASRSRDSRYNEQFF. Written as DNA, the CDR3 is TGTGCCAGCAGAAGCCGGGACAGCCGATACAATGAGCAGTTCTTC.

J is TRBJ2-7 and V is TRBV14, with D perhaps being TRBD1 or TRBD2 (6 bases each). The V end was cut by 0 bases, the J end by 6 bases, with 18 bases between. Germline V gives CDR1 SGHDN, CDR2 FVKESK. This CDR3 is built from 16 residues. In DNA, the CDR3 is TGTGCCAGCAGCCAAGATTCTGGGGGGCACACCTGCGAGCAGTACTTC. Residues: CASSQDSGGHTCEQYF.

This clone is a singleton in its sample. The chain joins TRBV4-1 to TRBJ1-5; tentatively, D is TRBD1 (6 bases). The ends were cut back, 1 base at V and 0 bases at J, with 16 bases in the middle. Per the germline V gene, CDR1 is MGHRA and CDR2 is YSYEKL. This CDR3 comprises 18 residues. The CDR3 loop is CASSQVQQGRISNQPQHF. The CDR3 DNA reads as TGCGCCAGCAGCCAAGTTCAGCAGGGGCGGATTAGCAATCAGCCCCAGCATTTT.